A selection of T cell receptor beta chains follows, all from one sample in a study of T cell repertoires in cytomegalovirus infection. These receptors' targets are unknown. TCRdb fed the reads into MiXCR, producing one record per CDR3 protein. The table lists hundreds of thousands of distinct CDR3 sequences, around 35% of them singletons. This material consisted of cultured PBMCs, taken from culture after CMV antigen stimulation. These receptors were obtained from a human donor in good health (CMV status not recorded). Some clones in this sample may be carry-over from other donors' samples. Both conserved end residues are part of each CDR3. The order of the fields is V gene, CDR3 length, clone size, D gene, J gene, CDR3 DNA, CDR3 protein. The D gene is left open where the match is weak. The listing skips clone size in some rows; elsewhere it reads once, few, many or a size class.

V: TRBV7-8; length: 17; size: NA; D: TRBD2; J: TRBJ2-1; DNA: TGTGCCAGCAGCTCACTCGCCACTAGCGAGCAATACAATGAGCAGTTCTTC; CDR3: CASSSLATSEQYNEQFF
V: TRBV7-2; length: 14; size: few; D: TRBD1; J: TRBJ1-5; DNA: TGTGCCAGCAGCCAGACAGGGGGGGAAGCGCCCCAGCATTTT; CDR3: CASSQTGGEAPQHF
V: TRBV6-2/TRBV6-3; length: 15; size: NA; D: TRBD2; J: TRBJ2-1; DNA: TGTGCCAGCAGTTGGGGGACTAGCGGGATAAATGAGCAGTTCTTC; CDR3: CASSWGTSGINEQFF
V: TRBV7-2; length: 19; size: few; D: NA; J: TRBJ2-1; DNA: TGTGCCAGCAGCTTAGCGCTTAGGGGTAGCGTGACCGTCTCTAATGAGCAGTTCTTC; CDR3: CASSLALRGSVTVSNEQFF
V: TRBV6-6; length: 15; size: NA; D: TRBD2; J: TRBJ2-1; DNA: TGTGCCAGCAGTTACTCGAAAGTAGCGGGATTTGAGCAGTTCTTC; CDR3: CASSYSKVAGFEQFF
V: TRBV10-3; length: 16; size: few; D: TRBD2; J: TRBJ2-3; DNA: TGTGCCATCAGCCCGGGACTAGCGGGAATCACAGATACGCAGTATTTT; CDR3: CAISPGLAGITDTQYF
V: TRBV2; length: 13; size: few; D: NA; J: TRBJ2-1; DNA: TGTGCCAGCGCCGGGCCAGGGCCGAATGAGCAGTTCTTC; CDR3: CASAGPGPNEQFF
V: TRBV3-1; length: 17; size: few; D: TRBD2; J: TRBJ2-3; DNA: TGTGCCAGCAGCCACAGACTAGCGGGAGTGAACACAGATACGCAGTATTTT; CDR3: CASSHRLAGVNTDTQYF
V: TRBV19; length: 13; size: NA; D: TRBD1; J: TRBJ1-2; DNA: TGTGCCAGTAGGGGACAGGGGATCGATGGCTACACCTTC; CDR3: CASRGQGIDGYTF
V: TRBV19; length: 16; size: NA; D: TRBD2; J: TRBJ2-3; DNA: TGTGCCAGTAGTATGCTAGCGGGAGCCGATGGAGATACGCAGTATTTT; CDR3: CASSMLAGADGDTQYF
V: TRBV4-1; length: 15; size: NA; D: TRBD2; J: TRBJ2-4; DNA: TGCGCCAGCAGCCAGAGAGCGGGAGGACAAAACATTCAGTACTTC; CDR3: CASSQRAGGQNIQYF
V: TRBV7-2; length: 15; size: few; D: NA; J: TRBJ1-2; DNA: TGTGCCAGCAGCTTAGTGGGGGGCGAGGACTATGGCTACACCTTC; CDR3: CASSLVGGEDYGYTF
V: TRBV7-2; length: 14; size: many; D: NA; J: TRBJ1-4; DNA: TGTGCCAGCAGCTTAAGCAGGCTTGACTCAAAACTGTTTTTT; CDR3: CASSLSRLDSKLFF
V: TRBV3-1; length: 21; size: few; D: NA; J: TRBJ2-6; DNA: TGTGCCAGCAGCCAAGATGTGTCCCCCCCACCCCCCGACTCTGGGGCCAACGTCCTGACTTTC; CDR3: CASSQDVSPPPPDSGANVLTF
V: TRBV13; length: 14; size: NA; D: TRBD1; J: TRBJ2-7; DNA: TGTGCCAGCCGTCGGACAGGGACGAACTACGAGCAGTACTTC; CDR3: CASRRTGTNYEQYF
V: TRBV7-3; length: 14; size: few; D: NA; J: TRBJ2-1; DNA: TGTGCCAGCAGCTTCTCCGTCCGTAACAATGAGCAGTTCTTC; CDR3: CASSFSVRNNEQFF
V: TRBV28; length: 21; size: few; D: TRBD1; J: TRBJ2-3; DNA: TGTGCCAGCATTCCCTCACCCGGACAGGGGGCCGGAGAGCGACTGGGGGATACGCAGTATTTT; CDR3: CASIPSPGQGAGERLGDTQYF
V: TRBV28; length: 13; size: few; D: NA; J: TRBJ1-2; DNA: TGTGCCAGCACCAAACGGGGGGGTCGTGGCTACACCTTC; CDR3: CASTKRGGRGYTF
V: TRBV7-9; length: 16; size: many; D: NA; J: TRBJ2-1; DNA: TGTGCCAGCAGCTCGTCCCGGGAGCTAAGGGTGAATGAGCAGTTCTTC; CDR3: CASSSSRELRVNEQFF
V: TRBV10-3; length: 11; size: NA; D: NA; J: TRBJ1-2; DNA: TGTGCCATCAGTGGGCTCTATGGCTACACCTTC; CDR3: CAISGLYGYTF
V: TRBV7-2; length: 14; size: few; D: NA; J: TRBJ1-2; DNA: TGTGCCAGCAGCTTACAGTCCCCCACGAGTGGCTACACCTTC; CDR3: CASSLQSPTSGYTF
V: TRBV2; length: 13; size: NA; D: NA; J: TRBJ1-5; DNA: TGTGCCAGCAGTGAAGGCCGGGACCAGCCCCAGCATTTT; CDR3: CASSEGRDQPQHF
V: TRBV6-1; length: 14; size: few; D: NA; J: TRBJ1-1; DNA: TGTGCCAGCACGGGGATGTGGACAGTAGATAAAGCTTTCTTT; CDR3: CASTGMWTVDKAFF
V: TRBV9; length: 16; size: NA; D: TRBD2; J: TRBJ2-2; DNA: TGTGCCAGCAGCCCGTATGTTGCGGGAGGGGCCGGGGAGCTGTTTTTT; CDR3: CASSPYVAGGAGELFF
V: TRBV4-1; length: 17; size: few; D: NA; J: TRBJ1-3; DNA: TGCGCCAGCAGCCAAGACGAACTTTTAAGGGCTGGAAACACCATATATTTT; CDR3: CASSQDELLRAGNTIYF
V: TRBV19; length: 16; size: NA; D: NA; J: TRBJ1-1; DNA: TGTGCCAGTAGTATAGATTGGTTAGGGCCCCACACTGAAGCTTTCTTT; CDR3: CASSIDWLGPHTEAFF
V: TRBV25-1; length: 13; size: few; D: NA; J: TRBJ1-2; DNA: TGTGCCAGCATGGATAGGGGTAACTATGGCTACACCTTC; CDR3: CASMDRGNYGYTF
V: TRBV7-2; length: 15; size: few; D: NA; J: TRBJ1-5; DNA: TGTGCCAGCAGCTTAGCCCAGGGGCCGAATCAGCCCCAGCATTTT; CDR3: CASSLAQGPNQPQHF
V: TRBV27; length: 18; size: NA; D: TRBD2; J: TRBJ2-2; DNA: TGTGCCAGCAGACCCGGACTAGCCCACAACGGGCCCCCCGGGGAGCTGTTTTTT; CDR3: CASRPGLAHNGPPGELFF
V: TRBV11-1; length: 13; size: NA; D: NA; J: TRBJ2-1; DNA: TGTGCCAGCAGCTTATGGCCGGGGGCTGAGCAGTTCTTC; CDR3: CASSLWPGAEQFF
V: TRBV6-2/TRBV6-3; length: 15; size: many; D: TRBD2; J: TRBJ2-1; DNA: TGTGCCAGCAGTGTCCGGACTAGCGAGTACAATGAGCAGTTCTTC; CDR3: CASSVRTSEYNEQFF
V: TRBV28; length: 14; size: few; D: NA; J: TRBJ1-4; DNA: TGTGCCAGCAGCTGGGAAACAACTAATGAAAAACTGTTTTTT; CDR3: CASSWETTNEKLFF
V: TRBV11-3; length: 16; size: few; D: TRBD2; J: TRBJ2-3; DNA: TGTGCCAGCAGCAAAGGGACTAGCGGGAGCGCAGATACGCAGTATTTT; CDR3: CASSKGTSGSADTQYF
V: TRBV5-4; length: 16; size: NA; D: NA; J: TRBJ2-7; DNA: TGTGCCAGCAGCTTGGGGCCTTACGGGTCTTCCTACGAGCAGTACTTC; CDR3: CASSLGPYGSSYEQYF
V: TRBV29-1; length: 13; size: NA; D: NA; J: TRBJ2-7; DNA: TGCAGCGTTGAAAAACAGGCCTCCTACGAGCAGTACTTC; CDR3: CSVEKQASYEQYF
V: TRBV12-3/TRBV12-4; length: 13; size: NA; D: NA; J: TRBJ2-7; DNA: TGTGCCAGCAGTTTTGGGCAGGCCCGGGAGCAGTACTTC; CDR3: CASSFGQAREQYF
V: TRBV7-2; length: 15; size: NA; D: TRBD1; J: TRBJ2-5; DNA: TGTGCCAGCAGCTTCGACAGGGGTAAACAAGAGACCCAGTACTTC; CDR3: CASSFDRGKQETQYF
V: TRBV6-5; length: 14; size: NA; D: NA; J: TRBJ2-7; DNA: TGTGCCAGCAGTTACGCCGGAGGGGCTTACGAGCAGTACTTC; CDR3: CASSYAGGAYEQYF
V: TRBV20-1; length: 15; size: NA; D: NA; J: TRBJ2-1; DNA: TGCAGTGCTAGAGGGACCCCCGGATCCTACAATGAGCAGTTCTTC; CDR3: CSARGTPGSYNEQFF
V: TRBV7-2; length: 15; size: NA; D: TRBD1; J: TRBJ1-6; DNA: TGTGCCAGCGCCCCCGGGGACAGGGGTAATTCACCCCTCCACTTT; CDR3: CASAPGDRGNSPLHF
V: TRBV7-2; length: 12; size: many; D: NA; J: TRBJ2-3; DNA: TGTGCCAGCAGCTTAAGGGGGAGTTTCCCGTATTTT; CDR3: CASSLRGSFPYF
V: TRBV15; length: 17; size: few; D: TRBD2; J: TRBJ2-3; DNA: TGTGCCACCAGCAGAGGCCGACTAGCGGACTACACAGATACGCAGTATTTT; CDR3: CATSRGRLADYTDTQYF
V: TRBV24-1; length: 14; size: few; D: NA; J: TRBJ1-5; DNA: TGTGCCACCAGTGATCTATGGTCCAATCAGCCCCAGCATTTT; CDR3: CATSDLWSNQPQHF